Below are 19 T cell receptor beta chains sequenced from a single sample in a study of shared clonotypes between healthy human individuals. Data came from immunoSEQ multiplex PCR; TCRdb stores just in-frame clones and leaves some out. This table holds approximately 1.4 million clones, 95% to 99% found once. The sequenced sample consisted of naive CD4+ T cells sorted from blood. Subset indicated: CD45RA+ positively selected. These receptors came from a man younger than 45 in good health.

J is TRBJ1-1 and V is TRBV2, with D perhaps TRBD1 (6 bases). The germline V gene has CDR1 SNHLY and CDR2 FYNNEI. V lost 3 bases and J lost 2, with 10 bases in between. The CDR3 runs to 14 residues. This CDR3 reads CASSDPRGNTEAFF. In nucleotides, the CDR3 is TGTGCCAGCAGTGATCCCAGGGGTAACACTGAAGCTTTCTTT.

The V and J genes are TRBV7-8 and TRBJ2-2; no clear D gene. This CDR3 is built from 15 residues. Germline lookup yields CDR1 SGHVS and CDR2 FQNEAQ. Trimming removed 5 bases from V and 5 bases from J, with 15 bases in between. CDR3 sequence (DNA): TGTGCCAGCAGCCCCACCACGGCTGGAACCGGGGAGCTGTTTTTT. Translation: CASSPTTAGTGELFF.

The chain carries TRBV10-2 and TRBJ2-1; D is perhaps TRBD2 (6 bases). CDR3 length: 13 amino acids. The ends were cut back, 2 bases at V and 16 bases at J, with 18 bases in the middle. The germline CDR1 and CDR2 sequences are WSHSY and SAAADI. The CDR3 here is CASSEIGSGVDFF. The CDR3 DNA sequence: TGCGCCAGCAGTGAGATTGGATCGGGAGTGGATTTCTTC.

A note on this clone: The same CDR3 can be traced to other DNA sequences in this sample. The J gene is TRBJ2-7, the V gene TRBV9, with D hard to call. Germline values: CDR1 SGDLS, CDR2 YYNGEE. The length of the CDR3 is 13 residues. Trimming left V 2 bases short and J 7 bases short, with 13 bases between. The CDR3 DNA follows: TGTGCCAGCAGCGTGGCCGCTCCGGGTGAGCAGTACTTC. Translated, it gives CASSVAAPGEQYF.

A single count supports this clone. The CDR3 bases are TGTGCCAGCAGCAACCAGGGATTAGCGGGGCGTAGCTCCTACAATGAGCAGTTCTTC. Translating gives CASSNQGLAGRSSYNEQFF. The chain is built from TRBV7-8 and TRBJ2-1, with TRBD2 matching 8 bases. V shed 5 bases and J 0 bases; nucleotides not matched to a gene: 15. Germline V gene sequence: CDR1 SGHVS, CDR2 FQNEAQ. The CDR3 is 19 amino acids. Full variable domain (outside the CDR3, taken from reference TRBV7-8 and TRBJ2-1): GAGVSQSPRYKVAKRGQDVALRCDPISGHVSLFWYQQALGQGPEFLTYFQNEAQLDKSGLPSDRFFAERPEGSVSTLKIQRTQQEDSAVYLCASSNQGLAGRSSYNEQFFGPGTRLTVL.

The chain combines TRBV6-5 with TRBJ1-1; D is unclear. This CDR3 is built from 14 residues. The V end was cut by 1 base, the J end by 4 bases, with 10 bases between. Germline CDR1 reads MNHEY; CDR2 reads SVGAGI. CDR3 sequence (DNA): TGTGCCAGCAGTTACTTCAGGAAGGGCACTGAAGCTTTCTTT. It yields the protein CASSYFRKGTEAFF.

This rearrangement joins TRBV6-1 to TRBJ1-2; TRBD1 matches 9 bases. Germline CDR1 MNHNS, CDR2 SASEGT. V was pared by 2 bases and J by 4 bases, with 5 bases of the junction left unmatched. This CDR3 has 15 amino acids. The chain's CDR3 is CASSETGGRAYGYTF. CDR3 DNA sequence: TGTGCCAGCAGTGAAACAGGGGGCAGAGCCTATGGCTACACCTTC.

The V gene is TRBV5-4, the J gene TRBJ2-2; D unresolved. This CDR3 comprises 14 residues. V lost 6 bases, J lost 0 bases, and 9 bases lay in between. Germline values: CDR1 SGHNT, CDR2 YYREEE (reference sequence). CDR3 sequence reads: CASNLQTNTGELFF. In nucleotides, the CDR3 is TGTGCCAGCAACCTGCAAACGAACACCGGGGAGCTGTTTTTT.

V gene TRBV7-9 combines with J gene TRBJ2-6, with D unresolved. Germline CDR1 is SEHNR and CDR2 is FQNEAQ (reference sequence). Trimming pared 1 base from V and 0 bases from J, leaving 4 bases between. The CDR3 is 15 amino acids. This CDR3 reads CASSLEVSGANVLTF. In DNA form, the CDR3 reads TGTGCCAGCAGCTTAGAAGTCTCTGGGGCCAACGTCCTGACTTTC.

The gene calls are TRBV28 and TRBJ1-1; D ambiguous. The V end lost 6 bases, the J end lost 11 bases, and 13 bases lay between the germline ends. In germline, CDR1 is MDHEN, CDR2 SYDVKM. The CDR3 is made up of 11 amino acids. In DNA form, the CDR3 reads TGTGCCAGCAGCGCCCCCGCGCCGGCTTTCTTT. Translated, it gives CASSAPAPAFF.

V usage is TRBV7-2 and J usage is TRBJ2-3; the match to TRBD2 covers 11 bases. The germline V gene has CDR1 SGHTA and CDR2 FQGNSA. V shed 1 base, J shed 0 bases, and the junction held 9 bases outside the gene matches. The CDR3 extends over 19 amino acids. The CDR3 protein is CASSLEVAGGPASTDTQYF. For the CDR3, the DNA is TGTGCCAGCAGCTTAGAGGTAGCGGGAGGGCCGGCTAGCACAGATACGCAGTATTTT.

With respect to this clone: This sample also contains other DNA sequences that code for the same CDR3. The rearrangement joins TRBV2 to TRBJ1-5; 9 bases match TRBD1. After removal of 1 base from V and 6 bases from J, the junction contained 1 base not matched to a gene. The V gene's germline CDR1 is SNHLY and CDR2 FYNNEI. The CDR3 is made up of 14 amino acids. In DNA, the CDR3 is TGTGCCAGCAGTGAAGGACAGGGGGGTCAGCCCCAGCATTTT. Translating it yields CASSEGQGGQPQHF.

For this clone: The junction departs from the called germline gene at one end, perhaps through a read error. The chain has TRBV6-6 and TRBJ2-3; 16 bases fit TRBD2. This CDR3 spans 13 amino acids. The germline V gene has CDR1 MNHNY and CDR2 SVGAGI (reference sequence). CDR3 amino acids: CASSYSGLAGGLF. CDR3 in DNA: TGTGCCAGCAGTTATTCGGGACTAGCGGGAGGGTTATTT.

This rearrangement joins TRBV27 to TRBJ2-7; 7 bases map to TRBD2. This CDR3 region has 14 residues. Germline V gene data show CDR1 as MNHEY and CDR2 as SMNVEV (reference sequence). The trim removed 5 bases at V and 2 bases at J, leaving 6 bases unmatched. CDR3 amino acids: CASSSSGLPYEQYF. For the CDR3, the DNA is TGTGCCAGCAGTAGTAGCGGGCTCCCCTACGAGCAGTACTTC.

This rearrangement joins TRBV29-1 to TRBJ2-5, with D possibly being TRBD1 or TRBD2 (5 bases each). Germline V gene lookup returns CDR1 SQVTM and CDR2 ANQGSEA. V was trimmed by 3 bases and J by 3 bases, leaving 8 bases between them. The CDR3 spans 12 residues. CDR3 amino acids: CSVDQGEETQYF. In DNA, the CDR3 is TGCAGCGTTGACCAGGGAGAAGAGACCCAGTACTTC.

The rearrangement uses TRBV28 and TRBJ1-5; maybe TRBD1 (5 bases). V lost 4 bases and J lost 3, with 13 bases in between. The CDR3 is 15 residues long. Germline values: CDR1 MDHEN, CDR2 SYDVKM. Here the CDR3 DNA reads TGTGCCAGCAGTTATCCGGGGGGTGACAATCAGCCCCAGCATTTT. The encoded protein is CASSYPGGDNQPQHF.

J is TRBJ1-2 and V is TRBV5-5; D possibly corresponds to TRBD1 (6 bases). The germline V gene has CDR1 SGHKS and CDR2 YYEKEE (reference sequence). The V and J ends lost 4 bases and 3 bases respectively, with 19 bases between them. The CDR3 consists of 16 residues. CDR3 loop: CASSHTFRGKDYGYTF. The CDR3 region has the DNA TGTGCCAGCAGCCACACCTTCAGGGGTAAGGACTATGGCTACACCTTC. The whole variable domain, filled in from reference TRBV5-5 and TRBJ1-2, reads DAGVTQSPTHLIKTRGQQVTLRCSPISGHKSVSWYQQVLGQGPQFIFQYYEKEERGRGNFPDRFSARQFPNYSSELNVNALLLGDSALYLCASSHTFRGKDYGYTFGSGTRLTVV.

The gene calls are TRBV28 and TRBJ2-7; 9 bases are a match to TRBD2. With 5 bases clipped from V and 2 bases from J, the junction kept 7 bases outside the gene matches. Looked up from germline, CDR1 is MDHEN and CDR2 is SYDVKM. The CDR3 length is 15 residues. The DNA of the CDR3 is TGTGCCAGCAGTCAACCGGGACTAGCAACCTACGAGCAGTACTTC. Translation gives CASSQPGLATYEQYF.

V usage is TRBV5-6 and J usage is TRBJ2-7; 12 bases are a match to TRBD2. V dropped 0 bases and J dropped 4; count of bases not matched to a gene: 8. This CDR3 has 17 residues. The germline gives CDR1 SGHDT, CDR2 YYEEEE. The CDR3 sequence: CASSLVSLAGGLYEQYF. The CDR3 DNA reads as TGTGCCAGCAGCTTGGTATCGCTAGCGGGAGGGCTTTACGAGCAGTACTTC.